One sample yielded the 32 T cell receptor beta chains listed below, sequenced in a study of cytomegalovirus exposure and HLA in healthy donors. The repertoire was sequenced with immunoSEQ multiplex PCR; TCRdb's copy has only in-frame clones and lacks some. Of roughly 310,000 clones listed, over 75% are singletons. What was sequenced was PBMCs. Every receptor here comes from a young man in good health and CMV-seronegative.

The rearrangement joins TRBV7-8 to TRBJ2-7; possible D gene TRBD1, 6 bases. CDR3 length: 15 residues. CDR1 and CDR2 from the germline V gene are SGHVS and FQNEAQ. Trimming shortened V by 5 bases and J by 3 bases, and 17 bases separated the two germline ends. This chain's CDR3 is CASSDRDTVFYEQYF. The CDR3 region has the DNA TGTGCCAGCAGCGACCGGGACACTGTCTTCTACGAGCAGTACTTC.

CDR3 loop: CASHGEGAEAFF. Here the CDR3 DNA reads TGTGCCAGCCATGGAGAGGGGGCTGAAGCTTTCTTT. The chain carries TRBV18 and TRBJ1-1; the D gene is possibly TRBD1 (6 bases). Between the trimmed V and J ends, which lost 8 bases and 6 bases, there was a span of 13 bases. This CDR3 region has 12 residues. CDR1 KGHSH and CDR2 LQKENI come from the germline V gene.

This sequence joins TRBV25-1 and TRBJ2-7, with TRBD1 matching 9 bases. CDR3 length equals 14 residues. V lost 2 bases and J lost 2; bases outside the gene matches: 1. Germline V gene lookup returns CDR1 MGHDK and CDR2 SYGVNS. The CDR3 DNA reads as TGTGCCAGCAGTGAAACAGGGGGCACCTACGAGCAGTACTTC. Protein sequence: CASSETGGTYEQYF.

V is TRBV5-4 and J is TRBJ2-1; D may be TRBD2 (5 bases). Germline CDR1 SGHNT, CDR2 YYREEE (reference sequence). This CDR3 has 15 amino acids. Trimming removed 1 base at V and 3 bases at J, with 11 bases between. The CDR3 here is CASSLFGGGYNEQFF. The DNA for the CDR3 is TGTGCCAGCAGCTTGTTCGGTGGAGGCTACAATGAGCAGTTCTTC. Full variable domain (outside the CDR3, taken from reference TRBV5-4 and TRBJ2-1): ETGVTQSPTHLIKTRGQQVTLRCSSQSGHNTVSWYQQALGQGPQFIFQYYREEENGRGNFPPRFSGLQFPNYSSELNVNALELDDSALYLCASSLFGGGYNEQFFGPGTRLTVL.

This clone appeared a few times. The chain joins TRBV6-5 to TRBJ2-1, with D possibly TRBD2 on 5 matching bases. The CDR3 loop spans 14 amino acids. The V end lost 6 bases, the J end lost 4 bases, and 13 bases lay between the germline ends. Germline V gene sequence: CDR1 MNHEY, CDR2 SVGAGI. CDR3 protein: CASRTGMGYNEQFF. In DNA form, the CDR3 reads TGTGCCAGCAGGACCGGGATGGGGTACAATGAGCAGTTCTTC.

The chain links TRBV4-1 to TRBJ2-7; D unclear. Germline-derived CDR1 and CDR2 are MGHRA and YSYEKL. V lost 0 bases and J 3 bases, leaving 6 bases between the germline ends. CDR3 size: 13 residues. CDR3 sequence (DNA): TGCGCCAGCAGCCAAGATGGAGTCTACGAGCAGTACTTC. Amino acid sequence: CASSQDGVYEQYF.

This chain connects TRBV5-1 to TRBJ2-3, with 10 positions matching TRBD2. The CDR3 contains 15 residues. V was pared by 7 bases and J by 5 bases, with 10 bases of the junction left unmatched. Germline V gene data show CDR1 as SGHRS and CDR2 as YFSETQ. Here the CDR3 reads CASSRAGGPKDTQYF. In DNA form, the CDR3 reads TGCGCCAGCTCACGAGCGGGGGGGCCTAAAGATACGCAGTATTTT.

The rearrangement uses TRBV19 and TRBJ2-4, with TRBD1 identical over 8 bases. The CDR3 loop spans 12 amino acids. Trimming cost V 8 bases and J 8 bases; bases outside gene matches: 5. Per the germline V gene, CDR1 is LNHDA and CDR2 is SQIVND (reference sequence). CDR3 coding DNA: TGTGCCAGTGGGGACAGGATAGACATTCAGTACTTC. Protein product: CASGDRIDIQYF.

V gene TRBV5-1 combines with J gene TRBJ1-1; 9 bases line up with TRBD1. This CDR3 comprises 18 residues. Germline assignment: CDR1 SGHRS and CDR2 YFSETQ. Trimming at V came to 4 bases and at J to 0 bases, leaving 13 bases not matched to a gene. CDR3 sequence: CASSLSSGTGNMNTEAFF. Written as DNA, the CDR3 is TGCGCCAGCAGCCTTTCTTCCGGGACAGGGAACATGAACACTGAAGCTTTCTTT.

The J gene is TRBJ2-1, the V gene TRBV7-9; tentative D call: TRBD2 (6 bases). In germline, CDR1 is SEHNR, CDR2 FQNEAQ (reference sequence). The CDR3 totals 17 residues. V was clipped by 5 bases and J by 3 bases, with 20 bases between them. The chain's CDR3 is CASSPTPGRGNYNEQFF. DNA for the CDR3: TGTGCCAGCAGCCCCACTCCGGGCCGCGGGAACTACAATGAGCAGTTCTTC.

V gene TRBV29-1 combines with J gene TRBJ2-3; D unclear. Germline loops: CDR1 SQVTM, CDR2 ANQGSEA. Deletions cut 7 bases from V and 6 bases from J, with 14 bases between. CDR3 length equals 12 residues. The CDR3 here is CSEKQPPDTQYF. As DNA, the CDR3 is TGCAGCGAGAAACAGCCGCCGGATACGCAGTATTTT.

This chain joins TRBV9 and TRBJ2-1; 7 nucleotides match TRBD1. Per the germline V gene, CDR1 is SGDLS and CDR2 is YYNGEE. The CDR3 covers 16 residues. The trim removed 4 bases at V and 1 base at J, leaving 8 bases unmatched. The CDR3 bases are TGTGCCAGCAGCTTGCGACAGGGTGGGTCCTACAATGAGCAGTTCTTC. Encoded protein: CASSLRQGGSYNEQFF.

The rearrangement links TRBV4-1 to TRBJ2-5, with D possibly matching TRBD1 (5 bases). Germline CDR1 MGHRA, CDR2 YSYEKL. The CDR3 runs to 14 residues. Trimming removed 6 bases from V and 3 bases from J, with 14 bases in between. The CDR3 DNA is TGCGCCAGCAGTCTGACAGAGCTCAAAGAGACCCAGTACTTC. Translated, it gives CASSLTELKETQYF.

This clone was picked up one time. The genes are TRBV4-3 and TRBJ1-1; maybe TRBD1 (6 bases). This CDR3 has 16 amino acids. V was cut by 0 bases and J by 1 base, with 12 bases left in between. Germline loops: CDR1 LGHNA, CDR2 YSLEER. The CDR3 bases are TGCGCCAGCAGCCAAGAACTCGCCAGGGGGAACACTGAAGCTTTCTTT. It specifies CASSQELARGNTEAFF.

The chain joins TRBV29-1 to TRBJ1-5, with D unresolved. V was shortened by 4 bases and J by 0 bases, with 7 bases between the two germline ends. CDR1 and CDR2 from the germline V gene are SQVTM and ANQGSEA. This CDR3 has 13 amino acids. In DNA, the CDR3 is TGCAGCGTTGGCACAGCTAGCAATCAGCCCCAGCATTTT. Translating gives CSVGTASNQPQHF.

This clone was observed once. The J gene is TRBJ2-3, the V gene TRBV14; D remains ambiguous. The CDR3 is 16 amino acids. The germline V gene has CDR1 SGHDN and CDR2 FVKESK. The ends were cut back, 2 bases at V and 2 bases at J, with 14 bases in the middle. CDR3 amino acids: CASSQRSRYSTDTQYF. DNA of the CDR3: TGTGCCAGCAGCCAACGTAGCCGGTACTCCACAGATACGCAGTATTTT. The full variable domain, completed using reference TRBV14 and TRBJ2-3, is EAGVTQFPSHSVIEKGQTVTLRCDPISGHDNLYWYRRVMGKEIKFLLHFVKESKQDESGMPNNRFLAERTGGTYSTLKVQPAELEDSGVYFCASSQRSRYSTDTQYFGPGTRLTVL.

In its sample, this clone was seen a few times. The V call is TRBV7-2, the J call TRBJ1-2; D unresolved. The germline gives CDR1 SGHTA, CDR2 FQGNSA. V was clipped by 5 bases and J by 3 bases, with 16 bases between them. There are 15 residues in the CDR3. The CDR3 is CASSPPGRDYYGYTF. Here the CDR3 DNA reads TGTGCCAGCAGCCCACCGGGGAGAGATTACTATGGCTACACCTTC. Looking up the rest from reference TRBV7-2 and TRBJ1-2 gives the full variable domain: GAGVSQSPSNKVTEKGKDVELRCDPISGHTALYWYRQSLGQGLEFLIYFQGNSAPDKSGLPSDRFSAERTGGSVSTLTIQRTQQEDSAVYLCASSPPGRDYYGYTFGSGTRLTVV.

The chain joins TRBV29-1 to TRBJ2-2; 7 bases are a match to TRBD2. Germline V gene lookup returns CDR1 SQVTM and CDR2 ANQGSEA. V gave up 7 bases and J gave up 0 bases; unmatched junction bases: 5. This CDR3 contains 14 residues. CDR3 coding DNA: TGCAGCGCCGTCAGCGGGGCGAACACCGGGGAGCTGTTTTTT. Its translation is CSAVSGANTGELFF.

As to this clone: In the same sample, other DNA sequences code for this CDR3. The CDR3 region is CASSFGGDSNQPQHF. CDR3 bases: TGCGCCAGCAGCTTCGGGGGGGATAGCAATCAGCCCCAGCATTTT. The chain couples TRBV5-1 to TRBJ1-5; D is possibly TRBD1 (5 bases). Germline V gene data show CDR1 as SGHRS and CDR2 as YFSETQ. V was trimmed by 2 bases and J by 0 bases, leaving 9 bases between them. The CDR3 has 15 residues.

The chain links TRBV18 to TRBJ2-7, with TRBD1 matching over 8 bases. With V trimmed by 2 bases and J by 2 bases, 2 bases remained unmatched. The CDR3 runs to 14 residues. Germline V gene sequence: CDR1 KGHSH, CDR2 LQKENI. DNA for the CDR3: TGTGCCAGCTCACCAGACAGGGGCCCCTACGAGCAGTACTTC. It specifies CASSPDRGPYEQYF.

This clone was detected only once. V usage is TRBV6-1 and J usage is TRBJ2-1, with D tentatively TRBD2 (6 bases). This CDR3 spans 14 amino acids. The germline gives CDR1 MNHNS, CDR2 SASEGT. V was cut by 3 bases and J by 3 bases, with 9 bases left in between. The CDR3 spells CASSEGGDYNEQFF. As DNA, the CDR3 is TGTGCCAGCAGTGAGGGCGGGGACTACAATGAGCAGTTCTTC.

As for this clone: A junction boundary mismatches the germline segment, possibly from a read error. Here the CDR3 reads CAISERVGAEETQYF. The CDR3 nucleotides read TGTGCCATCAGTGAACGGGTTGGGGCGGAAGAGACCCAGTACTTC. The chain uses TRBV6-1 and TRBJ2-5, with D perhaps matching TRBD1 (5 bases). The CDR3 has 15 amino acids. The germline gives CDR1 MNHNS, CDR2 SASEGT.

This chain joins TRBV6-5 and TRBJ2-3, with 10 bases lining up with TRBD1. This CDR3 is 16 amino acids long. V trimming: 4 bases; J trimming: 9 bases; junction bases outside the gene matches: 13. Per germline, CDR1 MNHEY and CDR2 SVGAGI. Here the CDR3 reads CASSFNRQGASGTQYF. DNA for the CDR3: TGTGCCAGCAGTTTCAATAGACAGGGGGCCTCGGGAACGCAGTATTTT.

V is TRBV5-4 and J is TRBJ2-3; 9 nucleotides align to TRBD2. V shed 5 bases and J 5 bases; nucleotides not matched to a gene: 18. CDR1 and CDR2 from the germline V gene are SGHNT and YYREEE (reference sequence). This CDR3 is 18 amino acids long. CDR3: CASSLGTFSGGREDTQYF. CDR3 in DNA: TGTGCCAGCAGTCTTGGAACGTTTAGCGGGGGCCGGGAAGATACGCAGTATTTT.

The V gene is TRBV6-5, the J gene TRBJ1-5; tentative D call: TRBD1 (5 bases). The CDR3 sequence is 14 residues long. Between the trimmed V and J ends, which lost 4 bases and 4 bases, there was a span of 11 bases. Germline V CDR1 and CDR2: MNHEY, SVGAGI. CDR3 bases: TGTGCCAGCAGTTCAGGGCTTCGTAATCAGCCCCAGCATTTT. The encoded protein is CASSSGLRNQPQHF.

The chain is built from TRBV5-6 and TRBJ2-3; TRBD1 is a possible D gene (6 bases). Germline V lookup: CDR1 SGHDT, CDR2 YYEEEE. With 3 bases removed from V and 8 bases from J, the gap between germline ends came to 13 bases. There are 13 residues in the CDR3. CDR3 nucleotide sequence: TGTGCCAGCAGCTCTAGGGGGATTGGTACGCAGTATTTT. Amino acid sequence: CASSSRGIGTQYF.

The chain uses TRBV6-5 and TRBJ1-3, with TRBD1 matching over 9 bases. Trimming at V came to 5 bases and at J to 5 bases, leaving 7 bases not matched to a gene. CDR3 size: 15 residues. Per germline, CDR1 MNHEY and CDR2 SVGAGI. CDR3 protein: CASSTDRGARNTIYF. DNA for the CDR3: TGTGCCAGCAGTACGGACAGGGGCGCTCGAAACACCATATATTTT.

The genes are TRBV5-1 and TRBJ2-2, with no clear D. Trimming took 7 bases from V and 7 from J, leaving 8 bases between them. CDR1 is SGHRS, CDR2 YFSETQ, per germline. This CDR3 has 11 amino acids. This CDR3 reads CASPIGGELFF. CDR3 nucleotides: TGCGCCAGCCCTATTGGCGGGGAGCTGTTTTTT.

The gene calls are TRBV6-1 and TRBJ1-5; D might be TRBD1 (5 bases). The V end was cut by 3 bases, the J end by 5 bases, with 17 bases between. CDR1 is MNHNS, CDR2 SASEGT, per germline. CDR3 length: 16 amino acids. For the CDR3, the DNA is TGTGCCAGCAGTGATTGGAGGGGCATGGGCGATCAGCCCCAGCATTTT. Translated, it gives CASSDWRGMGDQPQHF.

CDR3 nucleotides: TGCGCCAGCAGCCAAGAATACGGACAGGGATTAACCTACGAGCAGTACTTC. It is translated as CASSQEYGQGLTYEQYF. The rearrangement links TRBV4-1 to TRBJ2-7; 8 positions agree with TRBD1. V was clipped by 0 bases and J by 2 bases; unmatched bases: 9. There are 17 residues in the CDR3. Germline CDR1 MGHRA, CDR2 YSYEKL.

The rearrangement uses TRBV7-2 and TRBJ1-2, with a weak D call TRBD1 (6 bases). The CDR3 is 17 amino acids. V was trimmed by 0 bases and J by 7 bases, leaving 21 bases between them. Per the germline V gene, CDR1 is SGHTA and CDR2 is FQGNSA. The CDR3 loop reads CASSLAGGQGRVRGYTF. As DNA, the CDR3 is TGTGCCAGCAGCTTAGCGGGGGGGCAGGGCCGGGTCCGTGGCTACACCTTC.

The rearrangement uses TRBV19 and TRBJ2-7; 11 bases line up with TRBD2. This CDR3 spans 15 amino acids. Trimming at V came to 1 base and at J to 4 bases, leaving 3 bases not matched to a gene. CDR1 is LNHDA and CDR2 is SQIVND in the germline V gene (reference sequence). The CDR3 nucleotides are TGTGCCAGTAGTATAGTAACTAGCGGGGGTTACGAGCAGTACTTC. This encodes CASSIVTSGGYEQYF.